This entry lists 14 T cell receptor beta chains sequenced from one sample in a study of blood T cell repertoires in COVID-19. Using immunoSEQ multiplex PCR, the repertoire was profiled, and TCRdb retains in-frame clones only, with some absent. The repertoire has more than 250,000 clones, 84% of them found once; the top ten carry about 9.1%. The specimen was peripheral blood. The receptors shown here come from a human donor in a cohort sampled during active COVID-19.

The chain carries TRBV28 and TRBJ2-7; 7 positions match TRBD2. Unmatched junction bases numbered 14, after V lost 9 bases and J lost 3 bases. Germline loops: CDR1 MDHEN, CDR2 SYDVKM. The CDR3 is 15 residues long. CDR3 protein: CASAGVGRSHYEQYF. CDR3 bases: TGTGCCAGTGCGGGGGTTGGGCGATCTCACTACGAGCAGTACTTC.

The chain combines TRBV27 with TRBJ1-6, with D maybe TRBD1 (5 bases). Trimming took off 6 bases at V and 4 bases at J, with 16 bases between the two ends. CDR1 MNHEY and CDR2 SMNVEV come from the germline V gene (reference sequence). CDR3 length: 16 residues. CDR3 sequence (DNA): TGTGCCAGCAGGACTGACAGAACCATATATAATTCACCCCTCCACTTT. It codes for CASRTDRTIYNSPLHF.

This clone occurred once. The chain links TRBV29-1 to TRBJ2-7; 8 bases fit TRBD1. The CDR3 spans 11 residues. After removal of 8 bases from V and 3 bases from J, the junction contained 3 bases not matched to a gene. Germline V gene data show CDR1 as SQVTM and CDR2 as ANQGSEA. DNA for the CDR3: TGCAGCCCAGGGGGCTACTACGAGCAGTACTTC. It codes for CSPGGYYEQYF.

This chain joins TRBV18 and TRBJ2-1; D not certain. Germline-derived CDR1 and CDR2 are KGHSH and LQKENI. V lost 5 bases and J lost 2, with 4 bases in between. The CDR3 is 12 amino acids. The CDR3: CASSAAYNEQFF. DNA of the CDR3: TGTGCCAGCTCAGCAGCCTACAATGAGCAGTTCTTC. Full variable domain (remainder filled in from reference TRBV18 and TRBJ2-1): NAGVMQNPRHLVRRRGQEARLRCSPMKGHSHVYWYRQLPEEGLKFMVYLQKENIIDESGMPKERFSAEFPKEGPSILRIQQVVRGDSAAYFCASSAAYNEQFFGPGTRLTVL.

Here the CDR3 DNA reads TGTGCCAGCAGCTTGGGGCTAGCCGACACAGATACGCAGTATTTT. Translated, it gives CASSLGLADTDTQYF. V gene TRBV5-8 combines with J gene TRBJ2-3; a weak D match, TRBD2 (5 bases). CDR3 length equals 15 residues. CDR1 and CDR2 from the germline V gene are SGHTS and YDEGEE. V was trimmed by 0 bases and J by 2 bases, leaving 10 bases between them.

The genes are TRBV9 and TRBJ2-4; D is perhaps TRBD1 (5 bases). The CDR3 totals 13 residues. V was cut by 0 bases and J by 8 bases, with 9 bases left in between. Germline V gene data show CDR1 as SGDLS and CDR2 as YYNGEE. The CDR3 region is CASSVVDSDIQYF. The CDR3 coding sequence is TGTGCCAGCAGCGTAGTTGACAGCGACATTCAGTACTTC.

This clone was seen just once. The rearrangement joins TRBV12-3 or TRBV12-4 to TRBJ1-5; 9 bases align to TRBD1. V shed 7 bases and J 5 bases; nucleotides not matched to a gene: 3. The CDR3 has 13 amino acids. The CDR3 loop reads CASMRQGDQPQHF. Here the CDR3 DNA reads TGTGCCAGCATGAGACAGGGGGATCAGCCCCAGCATTTT.

A few counts support this clone. This chain uses TRBV28 with TRBJ1-2; D uncertain. V was pared by 5 bases and J by 3 bases, with 7 bases between. This CDR3 region has 12 residues. Germline V CDR1 and CDR2: MDHEN, SYDVKM. The CDR3 nucleotides read TGTGCCAGCAGTCCGAGGGACTATGGCTACACCTTC. Encoded protein: CASSPRDYGYTF.

The chain recombines TRBV10-3 with TRBJ1-3, with 8 bases aligning to TRBD1. Germline CDR1 reads ENHRY; CDR2 reads SYGVKD. There are 15 residues in the CDR3. With 3 bases clipped from V and 4 bases from J, the junction kept 5 bases outside the gene matches. CDR3 DNA sequence: TGTGCCATCAGTGACGTGACAGGGGTCGGAAACACCATATATTTT. Protein product: CAISDVTGVGNTIYF.

The chain combines TRBV5-6 with TRBJ1-1; unclear D gene. Trimming took 2 bases from V and 3 from J, leaving 17 bases between them. CDR1 is SGHDT and CDR2 is YYEEEE in the germline V gene. The CDR3 loop spans 16 amino acids. The CDR3 nucleotides are TGTGCCAGCAGCTTATTAGAGGGCCGATACTACACTGAAGCTTTCTTT. Translation gives CASSLLEGRYYTEAFF.

This clone was seen at least ten times. The chain couples TRBV28 to TRBJ2-3; 15 nucleotides line up with TRBD2. Trimming cost V 9 bases and J 6 bases; bases outside gene matches: 7. Germline V gene data show CDR1 as MDHEN and CDR2 as SYDVKM. This CDR3 contains 15 residues. As DNA, the CDR3 is TGTGCCAGTAGACGGACTAGCGGGAGGGCTGATACGCAGTATTTT. Amino acid sequence: CASRRTSGRADTQYF.

The chain carries TRBV5-1 and TRBJ2-7, with TRBD2 matching 10 bases. The CDR3 totals 15 residues. Germline-derived CDR1 and CDR2 are SGHRS and YFSETQ. Losses at the gene ends were 6 bases for V and 5 bases for J; bases not matched to a gene: 11. The CDR3 sequence is CASNSGLGLADEQYF. CDR3 in DNA: TGCGCCAGCAATTCAGGTCTCGGACTAGCGGACGAGCAGTACTTC.

The V call is TRBV18, the J call TRBJ2-7; possibly TRBD1 for D (5 bases). With 3 bases removed from V and 6 bases from J, the gap between germline ends came to 9 bases. CDR3 size: 12 residues. The germline V gene has CDR1 KGHSH and CDR2 LQKENI. The CDR3 DNA follows: TGTGCCAGCTCACCGCAGGGTAGCGAGCAGTACTTC. Its protein product is CASSPQGSEQYF.

This chain links TRBV7-2 with TRBJ1-1; D is unclear. From germline, CDR1 is SGHTA and CDR2 FQGNSA. V was shortened by 4 bases and J by 6 bases, with 12 bases between the two germline ends. This CDR3 spans 13 amino acids. The CDR3 region has the DNA TGTGCCAGCAGCTCGACTCGCCGGCCTGAAGCTTTCTTT. Its protein product is CASSSTRRPEAFF.